These 6 T cell receptor beta chains share one sample of origin, sequenced in a study of control samples from healthy donors and cancer patients. TCRdb's table, derived via immunoSEQ multiplex PCR, lists solely in-frame clones and lacks some. Among about 160,000 clones listed, approximately 90% were seen once. Material for sequencing was blood. These receptors originate from a man younger than 40 in good health.

The gene calls are TRBV29-1 and TRBJ1-1, with TRBD1 as a possible D gene (5 bases). Germline lookup yields CDR1 SQVTM and CDR2 ANQGSEA. This CDR3 is built from 13 residues. With 6 bases removed from V and 5 bases from J, the gap between germline ends came to 16 bases. DNA for the CDR3: TGCAGCGTCCCGAGGGTCAGGGATACTGAAGCTTTCTTT. As protein: CSVPRVRDTEAFF.

The rearrangement joins TRBV7-9 to TRBJ2-1; 11 bases map to TRBD1. Per germline, CDR1 SEHNR and CDR2 FQNEAQ (reference sequence). The CDR3 sequence is 15 residues long. V shed 3 bases, J shed 8 bases, and the junction held 6 bases outside the gene matches. As DNA, the CDR3 is TGTGCCAGCAGCTTGGGACAGGGGGAAATGGATGAGCAGTTCTTC. As protein: CASSLGQGEMDEQFF.

This clone was recorded once. The chain links TRBV10-3 to TRBJ2-7; 9 nucleotides agree with TRBD1. Germline CDR1 and CDR2: ENHRY and SYGVKD. The CDR3 has 14 residues. Losses at the gene ends were 4 bases for V and 5 bases for J; bases not matched to a gene: 6. CDR3 sequence: CAISAHRGLNEQYF. The DNA of the CDR3 is TGTGCCATCAGTGCCCACAGGGGGCTAAACGAGCAGTACTTC.

V usage is TRBV6-2 or TRBV6-3 and J usage is TRBJ2-3, with 11 bases identical to TRBD1. The CDR3 extends over 18 amino acids. J was trimmed by 2 bases and V by 4 bases; bases with no gene match: 11. Germline loops: CDR1 MNHEY, CDR2 SVGEGT. The CDR3, as DNA: TGTGCCAGCAGTTTGATCTTGAGGGACAGGGGGTACACAGATACGCAGTATTTT. Translation gives CASSLILRDRGYTDTQYF.

CDR3 sequence (DNA): TGCAGCGTTGGCGAGGCCAAAAACATTCAGTACTTC. Residues: CSVGEAKNIQYF. The chain recombines TRBV29-1 with TRBJ2-4; no clear D. V gave up 4 bases and J gave up 1 base, with 5 bases separating them. Looked up from germline, CDR1 is SQVTM and CDR2 is ANQGSEA. CDR3 length: 12 amino acids.

The gene calls are TRBV19 and TRBJ2-3; D ambiguous. Germline V CDR1 and CDR2: LNHDA, SQIVND (reference sequence). This CDR3 has 11 amino acids. V lost 3 bases, J lost 6 bases, and 4 bases lay in between. The chain's CDR3 is CASSMEDTQYF. The CDR3 coding sequence is TGTGCCAGTAGTATGGAGGATACGCAGTATTTT.